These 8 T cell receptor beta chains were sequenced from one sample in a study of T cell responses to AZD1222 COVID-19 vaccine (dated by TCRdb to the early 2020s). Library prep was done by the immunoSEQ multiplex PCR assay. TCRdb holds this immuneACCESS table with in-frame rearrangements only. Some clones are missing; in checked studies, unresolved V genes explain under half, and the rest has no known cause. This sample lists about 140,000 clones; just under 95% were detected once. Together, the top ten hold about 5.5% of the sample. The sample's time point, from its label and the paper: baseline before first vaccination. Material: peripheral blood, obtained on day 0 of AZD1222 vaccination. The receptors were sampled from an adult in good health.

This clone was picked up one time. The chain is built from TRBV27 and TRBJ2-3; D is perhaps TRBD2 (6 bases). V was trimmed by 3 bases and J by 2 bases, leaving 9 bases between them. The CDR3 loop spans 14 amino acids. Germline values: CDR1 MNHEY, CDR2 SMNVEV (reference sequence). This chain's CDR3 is CASSFLDYTDTQYF. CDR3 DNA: TGTGCCAGCAGTTTCCTGGACTACACAGATACGCAGTATTTT.

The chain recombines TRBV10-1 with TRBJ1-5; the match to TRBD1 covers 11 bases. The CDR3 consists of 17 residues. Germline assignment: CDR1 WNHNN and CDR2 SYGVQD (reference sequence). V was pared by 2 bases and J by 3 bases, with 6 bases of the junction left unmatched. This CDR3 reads CASSEGQGARNNQPQHF. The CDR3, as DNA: TGCGCCAGCAGTGAGGGACAGGGGGCTCGGAACAATCAGCCCCAGCATTTT.

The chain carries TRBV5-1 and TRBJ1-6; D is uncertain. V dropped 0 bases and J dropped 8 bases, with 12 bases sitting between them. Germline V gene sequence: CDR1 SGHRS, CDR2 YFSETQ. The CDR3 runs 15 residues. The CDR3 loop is CASSLAGSHYSPLHF. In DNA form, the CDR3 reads TGCGCCAGCAGCTTGGCCGGCAGCCATTATTCACCCCTCCACTTT.

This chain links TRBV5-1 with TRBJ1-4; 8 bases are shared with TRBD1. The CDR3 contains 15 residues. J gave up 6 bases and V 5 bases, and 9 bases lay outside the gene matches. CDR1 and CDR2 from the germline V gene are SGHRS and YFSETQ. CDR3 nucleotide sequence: TGCGCCAGCAGACAACCGACAGGGGTTGATGAAAAACTGTTTTTT. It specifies CASRQPTGVDEKLFF.

This CDR3 is CASSPATYGRENNEKLFF. In nucleotides, the CDR3 is TGTGCCAGCTCACCTGCCACTTACGGACGGGAGAATAATGAAAAACTGTTTTTT. The rearrangement joins TRBV18 to TRBJ1-4; D unclear. V was pared by 3 bases and J by 4 bases, with 21 bases between. Germline-derived CDR1 and CDR2 are KGHSH and LQKENI. CDR3 length: 18 residues. Filled out from reference TRBV18 and TRBJ1-4, the complete variable domain reads NAGVMQNPRHLVRRRGQEARLRCSPMKGHSHVYWYRQLPEEGLKFMVYLQKENIIDESGMPKERFSAEFPKEGPSILRIQQVVRGDSAAYFCASSPATYGRENNEKLFFGSGTQLSVL.

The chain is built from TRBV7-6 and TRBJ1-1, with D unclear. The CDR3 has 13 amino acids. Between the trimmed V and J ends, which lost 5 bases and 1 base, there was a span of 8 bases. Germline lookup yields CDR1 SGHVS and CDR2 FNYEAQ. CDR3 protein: CASSTRQNTEAFF. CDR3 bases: TGTGCCAGCAGCACACGCCAGAACACTGAAGCTTTCTTT.

This CDR3 is CASSQTAYGGGGTDTQYF. The CDR3 DNA sequence: TGTGCCAGCAGCCAAACCGCTTATGGGGGCGGGGGAACAGATACGCAGTATTTT. The J gene is TRBJ2-3, the V gene TRBV3-1 (or the pseudogene TRBV3-2); a possible D gene is TRBD2 (7 bases). The CDR3 is 18 residues long. Deletions cut 2 bases from V and 3 bases from J, with 21 bases between. Germline-derived CDR1 and CDR2 are LGHDT and YNNKEL (reference sequence).

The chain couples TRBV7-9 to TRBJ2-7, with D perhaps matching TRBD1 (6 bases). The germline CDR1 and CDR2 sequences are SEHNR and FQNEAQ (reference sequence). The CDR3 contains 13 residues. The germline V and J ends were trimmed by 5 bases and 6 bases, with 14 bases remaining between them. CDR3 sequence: CASSRRSQGEQYF. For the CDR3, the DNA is TGTGCCAGCAGCCGGAGATCACAGGGCGAGCAGTACTTC.